The next 8 T cell receptor beta chains were all read from a single sample in a study of blood T cell repertoires in COVID-19. The protocol was immunoSEQ multiplex PCR, while the TCRdb copy is restricted to in-frame clones and leaves out a portion. The sample includes about 34,000 clones, 90% seen only once; the top ten take around two fifths. The specimen sequenced was peripheral blood. These TCRs come from a man between 60 and 70 years old with active or convalescent COVID-19.

V usage is TRBV5-4 and J usage is TRBJ2-5; TRBD2 matches at 10 bases. The V gene's germline CDR1 is SGHNT and CDR2 YYREEE (reference sequence). With V trimmed by 1 base and J by 4 bases, 4 bases remained unmatched. This CDR3 spans 15 amino acids. DNA of the CDR3: TGTGCCAGCAGCTTGACTAGCGGGAACGTAGAGACCCAGTACTTC. Translating it yields CASSLTSGNVETQYF.

The chain joins TRBV2 to TRBJ2-3; unclear D gene. Germline V gene lookup returns CDR1 SNHLY and CDR2 FYNNEI. The CDR3 extends over 15 amino acids. V lost 6 bases to trimming and J lost 0 bases, with 13 bases between them. CDR3 DNA sequence: TGTGCCAGCAGAAAAAACCACTTCAGCACAGATACGCAGTATTTT. Its protein is CASRKNHFSTDTQYF.

This clone was recorded only once. J is TRBJ2-3 and V is TRBV21-1; no check of the table's D call, TRBD1, against the DNA was made. TRBV21-1 is assigned pseudogene status. The CDR3 has 15 residues. CDR3: CASIGWGQFTDTQYF. CDR3 bases: TGTGCCAGCATCGGTTGGGGACAGTTCACAGATACGCAGTATTTT.

The chain carries TRBV6-5 and TRBJ1-3; D possibly corresponds to TRBD1 (5 bases). Trimming shortened V by 6 bases and J by 1 base, and 7 bases separated the two germline ends. Germline assignment: CDR1 MNHEY and CDR2 SVGAGI. CDR3 length: 13 amino acids. The CDR3: CASRSGSGNTIYF. The CDR3 DNA follows: TGTGCCAGCAGATCAGGGTCTGGAAACACCATATATTTT.

The V and J genes are TRBV13 and TRBJ1-1, with D possibly TRBD1 on 6 matching bases. Germline values: CDR1 PRHDT, CDR2 FYEKMQ (reference sequence). Trimming left V 5 bases short and J 1 base short, with 11 bases between. The CDR3 spans 14 residues. CDR3 bases: TGTGCCAGCAGCCCGGGACATCAGAACACTGAAGCTTTCTTT. It is translated as CASSPGHQNTEAFF.

The chain employs TRBV3-1 (or the pseudogene TRBV3-2) and TRBJ1-2, with D unclear. Germline V CDR1 and CDR2: LGHDT, YNNKEL (reference sequence). With 1 base removed from V and 8 bases from J, the gap between germline ends came to 8 bases. The CDR3 has 12 residues. The CDR3 bases are TGTGCCAGCAGCCAAGTAGGGAGCGGCTACACCTTC. Protein sequence: CASSQVGSGYTF.

The chain joins TRBV27 to TRBJ2-5, with 8 bases that match TRBD2. Germline V lookup: CDR1 MNHEY, CDR2 SMNVEV (reference sequence). The CDR3 totals 14 residues. Trimming at V came to 7 bases and at J to 9 bases, leaving 13 bases not matched to a gene. Here the CDR3 reads CASTSWGRGGAQYF. CDR3 coding DNA: TGTGCCAGCACCTCATGGGGTCGGGGGGGTGCCCAGTACTTC.

The chain combines TRBV2 with TRBJ2-5, with D tentatively TRBD2 (6 bases). Between the trimmed V and J ends, which lost 3 bases and 5 bases, there was a span of 16 bases. The germline V gene has CDR1 SNHLY and CDR2 FYNNEI. The CDR3 loop spans 15 amino acids. The CDR3: CASSDGGIGWETQYF. The CDR3 region has the DNA TGTGCCAGCAGTGATGGCGGGATAGGATGGGAGACCCAGTACTTC.